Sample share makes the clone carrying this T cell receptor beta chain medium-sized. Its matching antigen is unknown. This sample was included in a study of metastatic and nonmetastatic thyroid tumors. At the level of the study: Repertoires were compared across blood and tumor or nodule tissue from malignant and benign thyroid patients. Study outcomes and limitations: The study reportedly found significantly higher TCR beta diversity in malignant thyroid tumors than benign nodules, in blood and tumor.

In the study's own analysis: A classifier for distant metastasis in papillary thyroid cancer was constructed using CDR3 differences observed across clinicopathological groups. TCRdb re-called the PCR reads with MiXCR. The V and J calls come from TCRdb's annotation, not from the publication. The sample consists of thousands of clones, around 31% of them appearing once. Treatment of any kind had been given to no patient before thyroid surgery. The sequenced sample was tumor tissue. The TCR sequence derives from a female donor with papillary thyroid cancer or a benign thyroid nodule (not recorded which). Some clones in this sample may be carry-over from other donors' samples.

The CDR3 DNA follows: TGTGCCAGCAGTTCCTCGACCCGGAATTCACCCCTCCACTTT. Translated: CASSSSTRNSPLHF. The V call is TRBV27, the J call TRBJ1-6; D is unresolved. The CDR3 runs 14 residues. Germline V gives CDR1 MNHEY, CDR2 SMNVEV (reference sequence). V was pared by 4 bases and J by 7 bases, with 11 bases between.